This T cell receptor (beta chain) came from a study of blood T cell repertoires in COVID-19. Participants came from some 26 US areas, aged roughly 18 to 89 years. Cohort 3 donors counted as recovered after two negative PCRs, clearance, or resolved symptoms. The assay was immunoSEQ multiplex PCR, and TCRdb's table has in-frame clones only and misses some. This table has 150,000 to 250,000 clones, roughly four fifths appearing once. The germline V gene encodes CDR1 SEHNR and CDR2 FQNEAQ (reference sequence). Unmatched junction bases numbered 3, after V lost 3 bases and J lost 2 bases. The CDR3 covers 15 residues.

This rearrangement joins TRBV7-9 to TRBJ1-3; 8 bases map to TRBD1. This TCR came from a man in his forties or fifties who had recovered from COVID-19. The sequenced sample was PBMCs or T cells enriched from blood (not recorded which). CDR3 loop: CASSFGQGPGNTIYF. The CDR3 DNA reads TGTGCCAGCAGCTTCGGACAGGGTCCTGGAAACACCATATATTTT.